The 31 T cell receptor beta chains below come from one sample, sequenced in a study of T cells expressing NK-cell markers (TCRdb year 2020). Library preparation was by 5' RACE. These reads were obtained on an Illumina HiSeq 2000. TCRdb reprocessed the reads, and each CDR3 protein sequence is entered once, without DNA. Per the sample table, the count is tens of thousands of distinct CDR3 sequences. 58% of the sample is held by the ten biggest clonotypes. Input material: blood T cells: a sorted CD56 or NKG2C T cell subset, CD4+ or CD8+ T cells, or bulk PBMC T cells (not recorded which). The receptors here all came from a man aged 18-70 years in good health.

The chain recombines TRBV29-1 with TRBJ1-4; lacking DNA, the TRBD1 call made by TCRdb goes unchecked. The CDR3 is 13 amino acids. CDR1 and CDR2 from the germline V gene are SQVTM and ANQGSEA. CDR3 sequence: CSAGDNFNEKLFF.

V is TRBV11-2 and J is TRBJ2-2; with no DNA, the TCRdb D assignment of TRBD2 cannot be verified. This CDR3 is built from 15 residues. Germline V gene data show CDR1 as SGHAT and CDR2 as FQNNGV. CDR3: CASSSSGTLTGELFF.

CDR3 amino acids: CSAYGTGGSYEQYF. The chain combines TRBV20-1 with TRBJ2-7; TCRdb names TRBD1, which stays unverified in the absence of DNA. The CDR3 is made up of 14 amino acids. Germline V gene sequence: CDR1 DFQATT, CDR2 SNEGSKA (reference sequence).

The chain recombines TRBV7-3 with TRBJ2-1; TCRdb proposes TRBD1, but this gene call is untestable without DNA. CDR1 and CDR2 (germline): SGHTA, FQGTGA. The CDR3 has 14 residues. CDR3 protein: CASSLDQGSNEQFF.

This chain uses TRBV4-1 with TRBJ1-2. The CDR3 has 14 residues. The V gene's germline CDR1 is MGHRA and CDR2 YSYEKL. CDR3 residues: CASRASEGHYGYTF.

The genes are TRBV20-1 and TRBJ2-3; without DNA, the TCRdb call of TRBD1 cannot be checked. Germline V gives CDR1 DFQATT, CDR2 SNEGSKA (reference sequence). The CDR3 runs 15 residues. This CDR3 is CSARRGTGTTDTQYF.

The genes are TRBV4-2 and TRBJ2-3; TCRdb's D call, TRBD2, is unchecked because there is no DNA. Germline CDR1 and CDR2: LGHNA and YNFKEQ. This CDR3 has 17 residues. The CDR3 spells CASSQDIISGRSYTQYF.

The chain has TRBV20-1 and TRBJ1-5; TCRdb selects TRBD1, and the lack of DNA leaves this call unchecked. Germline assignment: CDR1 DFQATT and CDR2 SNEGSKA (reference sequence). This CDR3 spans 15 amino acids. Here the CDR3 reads CSARVPGGLNQPQHF.

The CDR3 region is CASSPRTGRSNNEKLFF. The chain has TRBV18 and TRBJ1-4; TCRdb picks TRBD1, but there is no DNA to check that call. The CDR3 contains 17 residues. Germline-derived CDR1 and CDR2 are KGHSH and LQKENI. The full variable domain, in which reference TRBV18 and TRBJ1-4 provide the parts outside the CDR3, is NAGVMQNPRHLVRRRGQEARLRCSPMKGHSHVYWYRQLPEEGLKFMVYLQKENIIDESGMPKERFSAEFPKEGPSILRIQQVVRGDSAAYFCASSPRTGRSNNEKLFFGSGTQLSVL.

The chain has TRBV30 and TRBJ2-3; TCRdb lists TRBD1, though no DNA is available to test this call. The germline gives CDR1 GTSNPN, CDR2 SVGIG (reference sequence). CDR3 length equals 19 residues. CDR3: CAWSNKVPDGAGIQYTQYF.

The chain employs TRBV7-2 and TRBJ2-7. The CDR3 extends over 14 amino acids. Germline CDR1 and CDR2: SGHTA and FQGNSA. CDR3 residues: CASSLDWAYYEQYF.

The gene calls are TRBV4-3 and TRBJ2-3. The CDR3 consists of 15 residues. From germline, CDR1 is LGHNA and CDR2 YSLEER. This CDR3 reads CASSQAGTSTDTQYF.

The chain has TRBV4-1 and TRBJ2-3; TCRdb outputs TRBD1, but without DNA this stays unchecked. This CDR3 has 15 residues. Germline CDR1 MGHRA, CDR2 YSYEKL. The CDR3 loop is CASSPGGGRTDTQYF.

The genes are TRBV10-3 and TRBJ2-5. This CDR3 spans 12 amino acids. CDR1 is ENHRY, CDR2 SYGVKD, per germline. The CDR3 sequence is CAISESGETQYF.

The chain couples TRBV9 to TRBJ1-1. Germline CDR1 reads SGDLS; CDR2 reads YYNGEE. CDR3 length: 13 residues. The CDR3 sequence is CASSDGTGSNAFF.

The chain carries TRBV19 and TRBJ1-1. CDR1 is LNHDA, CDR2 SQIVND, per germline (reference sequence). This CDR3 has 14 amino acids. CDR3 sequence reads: CASSTWTVNTEAFF.

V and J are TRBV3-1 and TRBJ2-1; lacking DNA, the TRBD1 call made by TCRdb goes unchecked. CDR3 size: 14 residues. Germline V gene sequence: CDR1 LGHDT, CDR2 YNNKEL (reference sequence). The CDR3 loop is CASSFALGVNEQFF.

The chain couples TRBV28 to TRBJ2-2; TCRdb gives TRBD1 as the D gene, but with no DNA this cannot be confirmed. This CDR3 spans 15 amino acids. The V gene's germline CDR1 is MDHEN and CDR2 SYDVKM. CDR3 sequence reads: CASTPSDRVTGELFF.

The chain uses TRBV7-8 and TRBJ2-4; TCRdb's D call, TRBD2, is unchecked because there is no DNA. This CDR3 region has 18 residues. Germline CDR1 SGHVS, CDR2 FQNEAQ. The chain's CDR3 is CASSLFEAGSPLQNIQYF. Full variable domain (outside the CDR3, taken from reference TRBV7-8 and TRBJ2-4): GAGVSQSPRYKVAKRGQDVALRCDPISGHVSLFWYQQALGQGPEFLTYFQNEAQLDKSGLPSDRFFAERPEGSVSTLKIQRTQQEDSAVYLCASSLFEAGSPLQNIQYFGAGTRLSVL.

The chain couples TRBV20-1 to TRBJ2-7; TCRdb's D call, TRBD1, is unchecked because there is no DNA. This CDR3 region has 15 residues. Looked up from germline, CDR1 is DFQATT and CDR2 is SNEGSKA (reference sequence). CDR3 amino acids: CSAPPRGHSVYEQYF.

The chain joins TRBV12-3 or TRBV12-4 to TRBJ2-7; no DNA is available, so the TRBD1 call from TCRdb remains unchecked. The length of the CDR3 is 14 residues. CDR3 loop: CASSSDRGKIEQYF.

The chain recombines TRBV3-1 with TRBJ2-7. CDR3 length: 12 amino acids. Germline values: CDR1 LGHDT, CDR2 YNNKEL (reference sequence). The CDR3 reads CASSQDGFKGYF.

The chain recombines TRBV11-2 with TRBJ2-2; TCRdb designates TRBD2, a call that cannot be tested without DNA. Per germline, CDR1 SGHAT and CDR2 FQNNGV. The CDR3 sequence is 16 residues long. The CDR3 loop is CASSFLGGRAVWELFF.

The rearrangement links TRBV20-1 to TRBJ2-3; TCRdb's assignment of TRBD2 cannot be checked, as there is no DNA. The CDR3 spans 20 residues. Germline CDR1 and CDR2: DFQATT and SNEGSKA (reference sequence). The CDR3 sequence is CSARDLGTSGDARGSDTQYF.

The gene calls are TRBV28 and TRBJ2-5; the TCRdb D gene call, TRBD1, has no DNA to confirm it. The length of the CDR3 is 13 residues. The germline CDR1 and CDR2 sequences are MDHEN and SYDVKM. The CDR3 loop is CASEGGHQETQYF.

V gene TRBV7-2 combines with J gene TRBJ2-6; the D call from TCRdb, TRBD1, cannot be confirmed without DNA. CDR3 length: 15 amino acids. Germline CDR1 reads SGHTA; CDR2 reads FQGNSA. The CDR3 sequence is CASSNRGAGANVLTF. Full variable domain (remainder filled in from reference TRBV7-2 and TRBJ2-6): GAGVSQSPSNKVTEKGKDVELRCDPISGHTALYWYRQSLGQGLEFLIYFQGNSAPDKSGLPSDRFSAERTGGSVSTLTIQRTQQEDSAVYLCASSNRGAGANVLTFGAGSRLTVL.

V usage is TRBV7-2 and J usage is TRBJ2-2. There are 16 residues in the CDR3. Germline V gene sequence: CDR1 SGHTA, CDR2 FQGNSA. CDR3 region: CASSLANGPNTGELFF.

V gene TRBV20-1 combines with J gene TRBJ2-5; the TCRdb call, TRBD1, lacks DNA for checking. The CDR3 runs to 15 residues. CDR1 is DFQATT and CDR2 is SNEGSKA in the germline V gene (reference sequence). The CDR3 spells CSARDSIRGRETQYF.

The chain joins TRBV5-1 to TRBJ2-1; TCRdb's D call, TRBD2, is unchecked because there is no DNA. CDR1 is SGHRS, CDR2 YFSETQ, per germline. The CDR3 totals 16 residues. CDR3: CASSFTAGGRYNEQFF.

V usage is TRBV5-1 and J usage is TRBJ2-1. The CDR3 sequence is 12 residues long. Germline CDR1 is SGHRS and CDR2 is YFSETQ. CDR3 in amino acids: CASSWMYNEQFF. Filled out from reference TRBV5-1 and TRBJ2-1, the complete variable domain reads KAGVTQTPRYLIKTRGQQVTLSCSPISGHRSVSWYQQTPGQGLQFLFEYFSETQRNKGNFPGRFSGRQFSNSRSEMNVSTLELGDSALYLCASSWMYNEQFFGPGTRLTVL.

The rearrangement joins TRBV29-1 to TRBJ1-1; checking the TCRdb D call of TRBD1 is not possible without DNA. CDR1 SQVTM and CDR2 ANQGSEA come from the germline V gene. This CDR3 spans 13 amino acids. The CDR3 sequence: CSVGRQTNTEAFF.